This record covers a single TCR beta chain. This clone was seen more than once but under ten times. Its specific antigen is unknown. Qualities for individual bases were not recorded, and no much larger clone is one base off. The data derive from a study of CD8+ T cells in alopecia areata (dated 2018 in TCRdb). With regard to the full study: High-throughput TCRbeta sequencing was used to examine T cell clonal expansion in alopecia areata in both the C3H/HeJ mouse model and human patients. Scalp clonality was compared across normal scalp (n=4), patchy alopecia areata scalp (n=8), and alopecia totalis/universalis scalp (n=8). On the human side, TCRbeta sequencing was run on scalp tissue and on sorted CD4+ and CD8+ peripheral blood T cells from healthy controls and from alopecia areata patients with either patchy or totalis/universalis disease. RNA came from the PAXgene miRNA kit for fixed scalp, the miRNeasy kit for PBMCs, and the RNeasy kit for mouse skin. immunoSEQ multiplex PCR using 35 Vbeta forward primers and 13 Jbeta reverse primers was used to amplify TCRbeta CDR3 regions.

Inclusive of the bounding cysteine and phenylalanine, the CDR3 is 15 residues long. Solely the CDR3 DNA is kept, with 45 bases framed from the first base. CDR1 and CDR2, looked up from the germline V gene, are SQVTM and ANQGSEA. V is clipped by 2 bases and J by 1 base, and the sequence between their germline boundaries is 13 bases long. After PBMCs were isolated by density centrifugation and stained for CD3, CD4 and CD8, a FACSAria was used to sort CD4+ and CD8+ T cells. Scalp biopsies and blood samples were obtained from unaffected controls. The method was the immunoSEQ multiplex PCR assay. RNA was extracted from all samples and reverse transcribed into cDNA as template for TCR sequencing. First-strand cDNA was synthesized with SuperScript III using a 2:1 mix of oligo-dT and random hexamers. A synthetic immune receptor repertoire was used to assess amplification bias, and residual bias was removed computationally. Per the authors' processing: After raw reads were preprocessed to remove errors, the CDR3 was defined following IMGT conventions as running from the conserved cysteine to phenylalanine. Clonality was calculated as 1 minus Shannon entropy normalized by log2 of the number of productive unique TCRs. CD4 or CD8 identity of scalp clones was inferred by cross-referencing scalp TCRbeta sequences with sorted blood CD4 and CD8 repertoires. TCRdb mirrors the immuneACCESS table, restricted to in-frame sequences. Some clones are absent from its copies; in checked studies, under half trace to an unresolved V gene, and the reason for the others is unknown. V, J and clone size reflect that table, while D and trimming were determined from the DNA. In this sample the table shows 200,000 or so clones, just over 55% of which occur a single time. The ten largest clones capture 4.5% to 6% of the sample.

What the work shows at the level of the full study, not this receptor alone: Shared TCR sequences between patients were less evident than in mice, which may be partly attributable to HLA diversity in the patient population. Higher clonality and more expanded CD8+ clones were observed in lesional scalp than in normal scalp, particularly in alopecia totalis/universalis, a finding suggestive of antigenic drive. Unlike mouse skin, which is dominated by gammadelta T cells, normal human skin has resident alphabeta T cells that are also sequenced, and this complicates analysis of the scalp TCR repertoire.

The sample consisted of CD8+ T cells sorted from blood. Recombination linked TRBV29-1 to TRBJ2-3; TRBD2 is perhaps the D gene, given 7 matching bases. This TCR came from a human donor in good health. The DNA sequence is given as TGCAGCGTTGAAAGTTTGGGGGGGCGCACAGATACGCAGTATTTT. Its coded protein is CSVESLGGRTDTQYF.